The clone carrying this TCR beta chain was counted a few times. This record comes from a study of blood T cell repertoires in COVID-19. Overall study context: Two negative PCRs, clearance, or symptom resolution had been documented for recovered Cohort 3 donors.

The CDR3 covers 11 residues. V gave up 4 bases and J gave up 6 bases, with 7 bases separating them. Germline-derived CDR1 and CDR2 are SGDLS and YYNGEE. Sequenced by immunoSEQ multiplex PCR; TCRdb stores in-frame clones only, minus some. The sample gives 200,000 to 250,000 clones, around 86% of which show up once; approximately 7.2% is in the top ten. Sequencing was carried out using PBMCs or T cells enriched from blood (not recorded which). The J gene is TRBJ1-1, the V gene TRBV9, with D unresolved. The sequence came from a young man in a cohort exposed to, infected with or recovered from COVID-19 (not recorded which). DNA for the CDR3: TGTGCCAGCAGCCCACACCCTGAAGCTTTCTTT. This encodes CASSPHPEAFF.